This entry lists 20 T cell receptor beta chains sequenced from one sample in a study of shared clonotypes between healthy human individuals. Only in-frame clones appear in the TCRdb table, and some are missing; sequencing was by immunoSEQ multiplex PCR. This table holds more than 2,000,000 clones, approximately 95% found once. Specimen: naive CD4+ T cells from PBMCs. Subset in this sample: CD45RA+ positively selected. The receptors come from a young man in good health. Some clones in this sample may be carry-over from other donors' samples.

J is TRBJ2-5 and V is TRBV5-1; TRBD1 matches 7 bases. The V gene's germline CDR1 is SGHRS and CDR2 YFSETQ. V trimming: 4 bases; J trimming: 2 bases; junction bases outside the gene matches: 5. This CDR3 comprises 14 residues. The chain's CDR3 is CASSMQGVQETQYF. CDR3 nucleotides: TGCGCCAGCAGCATGCAGGGGGTGCAAGAGACCCAGTACTTC.

This clone showed up just once. The rearrangement uses TRBV14 and TRBJ2-1; D might be TRBD2 (6 bases). The length of the CDR3 is 14 residues. V gave up 5 bases and J gave up 7 bases, with 15 bases separating them. Germline V gene data show CDR1 as SGHDN and CDR2 as FVKESK. CDR3: CASSSLLRGNEQFF. The CDR3 nucleotides read TGTGCCAGCAGCAGCCTCCTGCGGGGTAATGAGCAGTTCTTC.

This clone was seen once. V and J are TRBV18 and TRBJ1-1; 8 nucleotides agree with TRBD1. Looked up from germline, CDR1 is KGHSH and CDR2 is LQKENI. CDR3 length: 16 amino acids. With V trimmed by 3 bases and J by 5 bases, 11 bases remained unmatched. The CDR3 DNA is TGTGCCAGCTCACCGGCCGACAGGGGTTTGGGTACTGAAGCTTTCTTT. Its protein product is CASSPADRGLGTEAFF.

Note on this clone: Different DNA sequences within this sample yield the same CDR3. The CDR3 region has the DNA TGTGCCAGCTCACCACCCTCGAACACCGGGGAGCTGTTTTTT. Its translation: CASSPPSNTGELFF. The chain carries TRBV18 and TRBJ2-2; no clear D gene. Germline CDR1 and CDR2: KGHSH and LQKENI. V was cut by 0 bases and J by 0 bases, with 2 bases left in between. CDR3 size: 14 residues. The variable domain in full, with the rest retrieved from reference TRBV18 and TRBJ2-2, is NAGVMQNPRHLVRRRGQEARLRCSPMKGHSHVYWYRQLPEEGLKFMVYLQKENIIDESGMPKERFSAEFPKEGPSILRIQQVVRGDSAAYFCASSPPSNTGELFFGEGSRLTVL.

This chain's CDR3 is CASSSTPGGTTYEQYF. In nucleotides, the CDR3 is TGTGCCAGCAGCTCCACCCCAGGGGGCACGACCTACGAGCAGTACTTC. The V and J genes are TRBV28 and TRBJ2-7, with TRBD1 identical over 8 bases. The trim removed 6 bases at V and 2 bases at J, leaving 12 bases unmatched. The CDR3 has 16 amino acids. Germline CDR1 MDHEN, CDR2 SYDVKM.

The chain combines TRBV28 with TRBJ1-2, with D maybe TRBD1 (6 bases). In germline, CDR1 is MDHEN, CDR2 SYDVKM. The V end was cut by 6 bases, the J end by 8 bases, with 22 bases between. This CDR3 contains 15 residues. Written as DNA, the CDR3 is TGTGCCAGCAGCTTTAGATCAGGGACATTGAGAGGCTACACCTTC. This encodes CASSFRSGTLRGYTF.

The rearrangement uses TRBV29-1 and TRBJ1-4; D unclear. V lost 6 bases and J 0 bases, leaving 8 bases between the germline ends. Germline V CDR1 and CDR2: SQVTM, ANQGSEA. The CDR3 runs to 13 residues. CDR3 in amino acids: CSVGSATNEKLFF. CDR3 DNA sequence: TGCAGCGTGGGGTCTGCAACTAATGAAAAACTGTTTTTT.

This clone showed up just once. The chain recombines TRBV7-8 with TRBJ1-5; D possibly corresponds to TRBD1 (5 bases). From germline, CDR1 is SGHVS and CDR2 FQNEAQ. This CDR3 has 15 amino acids. V was trimmed by 5 bases and J by 3 bases, leaving 14 bases between them. DNA of the CDR3: TGTGCCAGCAGCGTCCTCGGGGGAATCAATCAGCCCCAGCATTTT. Protein sequence: CASSVLGGINQPQHF.

V is TRBV6-5 and J is TRBJ2-3; D not resolved. Germline CDR1 is MNHEY and CDR2 is SVGAGI. Trimming removed 5 bases at V and 2 bases at J, with 11 bases between. The CDR3 contains 14 residues. The CDR3 sequence is CASSRTGPTDTQYF. The CDR3 coding sequence is TGTGCCAGCAGTCGTACTGGCCCCACAGATACGCAGTATTTT.

The chain is built from TRBV28 and TRBJ2-3, with 12 bases identical to TRBD2. The V gene's germline CDR1 is MDHEN and CDR2 SYDVKM. Losses at the gene ends were 4 bases for V and 2 bases for J; bases not matched to a gene: 7. This CDR3 comprises 17 residues. In nucleotides, the CDR3 is TGTGCCAGCAGTTCAAGAAGGACTAGCGGGAACACAGATACGCAGTATTTT. Residues: CASSSRRTSGNTDTQYF.

The chain carries TRBV5-6 and TRBJ2-5; D may correspond to TRBD1 or TRBD2 (5 bases each). Deletions cut 4 bases from V and 5 bases from J, with 15 bases between. This CDR3 region has 14 residues. CDR1 SGHDT and CDR2 YYEEEE come from the germline V gene. The CDR3 protein is CASSATGGAETQYF. The CDR3 region has the DNA TGTGCCAGCAGCGCGACTGGGGGAGCGGAGACCCAGTACTTC.

The chain recombines TRBV27 with TRBJ2-5; D might be TRBD1 or TRBD2, each matching 5 bases. Germline CDR1 is MNHEY and CDR2 is SMNVEV (reference sequence). The CDR3 spans 13 residues. Trimming shortened V by 4 bases and J by 6 bases, and 12 bases separated the two germline ends. CDR3 sequence reads: CASSSGEGQTQYF. The CDR3, as DNA: TGTGCCAGCAGTTCTGGCGAGGGGCAGACCCAGTACTTC.

This chain uses TRBV28 with TRBJ2-7, with 10 bases fitting TRBD1. There are 16 residues in the CDR3. The germline gives CDR1 MDHEN, CDR2 SYDVKM. The V and J ends lost 2 bases and 7 bases, in that order; junction bases with no gene match: 11. CDR3 nucleotide sequence: TGTGCCAGCAGTTTACACGCTGGGACAGGGGCCCGGGAGCAGTACTTC. It translates to CASSLHAGTGAREQYF.

The J gene is TRBJ2-5, the V gene TRBV7-2; TRBD2 agrees at 9 bases. CDR3 length equals 16 residues. Germline V lookup: CDR1 SGHTA, CDR2 FQGNSA. Trimming took 1 base from V and 5 from J; bases not matched to a gene: 8. CDR3 nucleotide sequence: TGTGCCAGCAGCTTAGGGCGCGGGAGGGCCGGTGAGACCCAGTACTTC. Translated: CASSLGRGRAGETQYF. The full variable domain, completed using reference TRBV7-2 and TRBJ2-5, is GAGVSQSPSNKVTEKGKDVELRCDPISGHTALYWYRQSLGQGLEFLIYFQGNSAPDKSGLPSDRFSAERTGGSVSTLTIQRTQQEDSAVYLCASSLGRGRAGETQYFGPGTRLLVL.

Comments on this clone: The sample contains more than one DNA sequence encoding this CDR3. The V and J genes are TRBV11-3 and TRBJ2-5, with 7 bases lining up with TRBD2. The CDR3 runs 15 residues. The V and J ends lost 1 base and 1 base, in that order; junction bases with no gene match: 3. Germline-derived CDR1 and CDR2 are SGHNT and YENEEA. CDR3 in DNA: TGTGCCAGCAGCTTAGGGCTAGCGGTCCAAGAGACCCAGTACTTC. Translated: CASSLGLAVQETQYF.

V and J are TRBV19 and TRBJ1-5; D not resolved. The germline gives CDR1 LNHDA, CDR2 SQIVND (reference sequence). CDR3 length: 13 amino acids. The germline V and J ends were trimmed by 6 bases and 0 bases, with 6 bases remaining between them. For the CDR3, the DNA is TGTGCCAGTAGAGCGTATAGCAATCAGCCCCAGCATTTT. Its translation: CASRAYSNQPQHF. The full variable domain, its missing parts supplied by reference TRBV19 and TRBJ1-5, is DGGITQSPKYLFRKEGQNVTLSCEQNLNHDAMYWYRQDPGQGLRLIYYSQIVNDFQKGDIAEGYSVSREKKESFPLTVTSAQKNPTAFYLCASRAYSNQPQHFGDGTRLSIL.

The rearrangement links TRBV7-3 to TRBJ2-3; D is perhaps TRBD1 (6 bases). The ends were cut back, 5 bases at V and 2 bases at J, with 14 bases in the middle. The germline V gene encodes CDR1 SGHTA and CDR2 FQGTGA. This CDR3 is built from 15 residues. The CDR3 region has the DNA TGTGCCAGCAGCGAGGGACAAGAACTCACAGATACGCAGTATTTT. It translates to CASSEGQELTDTQYF. The complete variable domain, with remaining parts taken from reference TRBV7-3 and TRBJ2-3, reads GAGVSQTPSNKVTEKGKYVELRCDPISGHTALYWYRQSLGQGPEFLIYFQGTGAADDSGLPNDRFFAVRPEGSVSTLKIQRTERGDSAVYLCASSEGQELTDTQYFGPGTRLTVL.

This clone was observed a single time. The sample holds other DNA sequences that translate to the same CDR3. This chain connects TRBV9 to TRBJ1-3; the match to TRBD1 covers 7 bases. This CDR3 is 14 amino acids long. Germline-derived CDR1 and CDR2 are SGDLS and YYNGEE. Unmatched junction bases numbered 3, after V lost 3 bases and J lost 3 bases. The CDR3 coding sequence is TGTGCCAGCAGCGGACAGGGTTTTGGAAACACCATATATTTT. It is translated as CASSGQGFGNTIYF. The variable domain in full, completed from reference TRBV9 and TRBJ1-3, reads DSGVTQTPKHLITATGQRVTLRCSPRSGDLSVYWYQQSLDQGLQFLIQYYNGEERAKGNILERFSAQQFPDLHSELNLSSLELGDSALYFCASSGQGFGNTIYFGEGSWLTVV.

The V call is TRBV28, the J call TRBJ2-7, with TRBD2 matching over 8 bases. The CDR3 is 14 amino acids. The germline V gene encodes CDR1 MDHEN and CDR2 SYDVKM. V dropped 3 bases and J dropped 3; count of bases not matched to a gene: 4. Here the CDR3 reads CASSFRAGGYEQYF. DNA of the CDR3: TGTGCCAGCAGTTTTCGGGCGGGGGGCTACGAGCAGTACTTC.

The CDR3 is CASSARRQGVGIQYF. As DNA, the CDR3 is TGTGCCAGCAGTGCCCGCCGACAGGGGGTTGGCATTCAGTACTTC. This chain connects TRBV6-5 to TRBJ2-4; 9 positions match TRBD1. Germline loops: CDR1 MNHEY, CDR2 SVGAGI. The CDR3 sequence is 15 residues long. Germline trimming cut 5 bases from V and 9 bases from J; bases unmatched to any gene: 11.